This T cell receptor (beta chain) was recorded in a study of glioma-infiltrating T cells after dendritic cell vaccination. Study-level information: Autologous tumor lysate-pulsed dendritic cell vaccination was given between about 2003 and 2013.

Amplification used 60 V beta primers and 13 J beta primers. Sequenced by immunoSEQ multiplex PCR; TCRdb stores in-frame clones only, minus some. The repertoire holds 75,000 to 100,000 clones, with 79% as singletons. Germline V gives CDR1 LNHNV, CDR2 YYDKDF (reference sequence). The CDR3 covers 15 residues. The V segment lost 5 bases and the J segment 6 bases; nucleotides outside the gene matches: 8. Only patients with spare fresh-frozen tumor and over two years of follow-up were included. Sequenced here: blood, sampled before dendritic cell vaccination. The receptor was derived from a human donor with glioblastoma. The chain is built from TRBV15 and TRBJ2-1; 9 bases are shared with TRBD1. CDR3 nucleotides: TGTGCCACCAGCGCCCCCGGACAGGGGATCAATGAGCAGTTCTTC. Protein product: CATSAPGQGINEQFF. Variable domain in full (rest from reference TRBV15 and TRBJ2-1): DAMVIQNPRYQVTQFGKPVTLSCSQTLNHNVMYWYQQKSSQAPKLLFHYYDKDFNNEADTPDNFQSRRPNTSFCFLDIRSPGLGDTAMYLCATSAPGQGINEQFFGPGTRLTVL.